This is a list of T cell receptor beta chains from one sample in a study of cytomegalovirus exposure and HLA in healthy donors. TCRdb's table, derived via immunoSEQ multiplex PCR, lists solely in-frame clones and lacks some. Here the sample spans 95,000 to 120,000 clones, over 65% being singletons. Sequencing input: PBMCs. The receptors derive from a woman in her 30s in good health and CMV-seropositive. Each CDR3 is given with its conserved first and last residue. D genes are given only for firm matches. Only some rows state a clone size, as once, few, many or a class for expanded clones.

CDR3aa: CASSQDGRSSGRTDTQYF
CDR3nt: TGCGCCAGCAGCCAAGACGGGAGGTCTAGCGGGAGAACAGATACGCAGTATTTT
j_gene: TRBJ2-3
d_gene: TRBD2
v_gene: TRBV4-1
abundance: few

CDR3aa: CASSPLSGSLNTQYF
CDR3nt: TGTGCCAGCAGCCCACTATCCGGGAGTTTGAATACGCAGTATTTT
j_gene: TRBJ2-3
d_gene: .
v_gene: TRBV9
abundance: few

CDR3aa: CASSLLQGYYGYTF
CDR3nt: TGTGCCAGCAGCTTATTACAGGGGTACTATGGCTACACCTTC
j_gene: TRBJ1-2
d_gene: TRBD1
v_gene: TRBV7-8
abundance: .

CDR3aa: CASSPPAGAYNEQFF
CDR3nt: TGTGCCAGCTCACCACCAGCGGGGGCCTACAATGAGCAGTTCTTC
j_gene: TRBJ2-1
d_gene: TRBD2
v_gene: TRBV18
abundance: .

CDR3aa: CASRFPSTGGSEQYF
CDR3nt: TGTGCCAGCAGGTTCCCATCGACAGGGGGCTCCGAGCAGTACTTC
j_gene: TRBJ2-7
d_gene: TRBD1
v_gene: TRBV6-5
abundance: .

CDR3aa: CAWRGLAYNLPYEQYF
CDR3nt: TGTGCCTGGAGGGGACTAGCGTATAACCTCCCCTACGAGCAGTACTTC
j_gene: TRBJ2-7
d_gene: TRBD2
v_gene: TRBV30
abundance: .

CDR3aa: CASTEGQGRGGYTF
CDR3nt: TGTGCCAGCACTGAAGGACAGGGGAGAGGTGGCTACACCTTC
j_gene: TRBJ1-2
d_gene: TRBD1
v_gene: TRBV5-8
abundance: few

CDR3aa: CASSLESRQFF
CDR3nt: TGTGCCAGCAGCTTAGAGAGTCGGCAGTTCTTC
j_gene: TRBJ2-1
d_gene: .
v_gene: TRBV11-3
abundance: .

CDR3aa: CASSSPSGVSGANVLTF
CDR3nt: TGTGCCAGCAGCTCCCCTAGCGGCGTCTCTGGGGCCAACGTCCTGACTTTC
j_gene: TRBJ2-6
d_gene: TRBD2
v_gene: TRBV11-1
abundance: .

CDR3aa: CASSLVPGGETQYF
CDR3nt: TGTGCCAGCAGCTTAGTCCCGGGAGGGGAGACCCAGTACTTC
j_gene: TRBJ2-5
d_gene: TRBD2
v_gene: TRBV11-3
abundance: .

CDR3aa: CASKFSTGGYGYTF
CDR3nt: TGTGCCAGCAAATTTTCGACAGGGGGCTATGGCTACACCTTC
j_gene: TRBJ1-2
d_gene: TRBD1
v_gene: TRBV27
abundance: .

CDR3aa: CASSRDQTAGNTEAFF
CDR3nt: TGTGCCAGCAGCCGGGACCAGACGGCGGGAAACACTGAAGCTTTCTTT
j_gene: TRBJ1-1
d_gene: .
v_gene: TRBV4-2
abundance: .

CDR3aa: CASSPRENTEAFF
CDR3nt: TGTGCCAGCAGTCCCCGAGAGAACACTGAAGCTTTCTTT
j_gene: TRBJ1-1
d_gene: .
v_gene: TRBV27
abundance: .

CDR3aa: CASTDPGDGNTIYF
CDR3nt: TGTGCCAGCACCGACCCAGGGGATGGAAACACCATATATTTT
j_gene: TRBJ1-3
d_gene: .
v_gene: TRBV6-5
abundance: .

CDR3aa: CASSLQALGSYNSPLHF
CDR3nt: TGCGCCAGCAGCTTACAGGCTTTGGGCTCCTATAATTCACCCCTCCACTTT
j_gene: TRBJ1-6
d_gene: .
v_gene: TRBV5-1
abundance: .

CDR3aa: CASSDAGSNEQFF
CDR3nt: TGTGCCAGCAGTGATGCGGGTTCTAATGAGCAGTTCTTC
j_gene: TRBJ2-1
d_gene: .
v_gene: TRBV2
abundance: .

CDR3aa: CASTPTGSNQPQHF
CDR3nt: TGTGCCAGCACGCCGACAGGTAGCAATCAGCCCCAGCATTTT
j_gene: TRBJ1-5
d_gene: .
v_gene: TRBV7-8
abundance: .

CDR3aa: CASSEAGLALHEQYF
CDR3nt: TGTGCCAGCAGTGAAGCGGGACTAGCTCTCCACGAGCAGTACTTC
j_gene: TRBJ2-7
d_gene: TRBD2
v_gene: TRBV6-1
abundance: .

CDR3aa: CASSLRVGLDTQYF
CDR3nt: TGTGCCAGCAGCCTCAGGGTGGGACTAGATACGCAGTATTTT
j_gene: TRBJ2-3
d_gene: .
v_gene: TRBV7-2
abundance: .

CDR3aa: CASGLSTGYEQYF
CDR3nt: TGTGCTAGTGGTTTGTCCACAGGCTACGAGCAGTACTTC
j_gene: TRBJ2-7
d_gene: .
v_gene: TRBV12-5
abundance: few

CDR3aa: CASRFQGAGEKLFF
CDR3nt: TGTGCCAGCAGATTTCAGGGGGCAGGTGAAAAACTGTTTTTT
j_gene: TRBJ1-4
d_gene: TRBD1
v_gene: TRBV7-9
abundance: .

CDR3aa: CASSLGQVETEAFF
CDR3nt: TGCGCCAGCAGCTTAGGACAGGTGGAGACTGAAGCTTTCTTT
j_gene: TRBJ1-1
d_gene: TRBD1
v_gene: TRBV5-1
abundance: .

CDR3aa: CASSFRDRAFPGYTF
CDR3nt: TGTGCCAGCAGCTTCCGGGACAGGGCCTTTCCTGGCTACACCTTC
j_gene: TRBJ1-2
d_gene: TRBD1
v_gene: TRBV5-4
abundance: .